The entry below gives a single T cell receptor beta chain sequence along with its context. The sample comes from a study of blood T cell repertoires in COVID-19. Sequenced by immunoSEQ multiplex PCR; TCRdb stores in-frame clones only, minus some. The sample records over 110,000 clones, approximately 88% being singletons. Deletions cut 0 bases from V and 2 bases from J, with 11 bases between. CDR3 length equals 15 residues. Per the germline V gene, CDR1 is SGHRS and CDR2 is YFSETQ. The gene calls are TRBV5-1 and TRBJ1-2; D remains ambiguous. The sample comprised PBMCs or T cells enriched from blood (not recorded which). This clonotype was obtained from a man aged 40-55 years with acute COVID-19. The DNA for the CDR3 is TGCGCCAGCAGCTTGGGGCCGGTGGAGAACTATGGCTACACCTTC. It codes for CASSLGPVENYGYTF.